The 30 T cell receptor beta chains below come from one sample, sequenced in a study of T cells in Graves' hyperthyroidism and ophthalmopathy (dated by TCRdb to between 2019 and 2020). To prepare the library, multiplex PCR was applied. Sequenced on an Illumina HiSeq 2000. Amplification of TCR beta CDR3 regions was carried out from RNA transcripts. For the first round of RT-PCR on the TCR CDR3, the HTBI primer set was used together with the Qiagen OneStep RT-PCR kit. TCRdb reprocessing: public reads trimmed at Q25 with fastp, clones called with MiXCR, in-frame beta chains kept. Rows matching on CDR3 protein sequence are summarized as one entry with the most common DNA and genes. The sample includes about 620,000 distinct CDR3 sequences, with around 15% observed a single time. The ten largest make up around 3.9% of the sample. Sequences were obtained from blood. Source of these receptors: a woman aged 30 to 39 with Graves' hyperthyroidism.

There are many counts of this clonotype. The chain links TRBV12-3 or TRBV12-4 to TRBJ2-5; D is possibly TRBD1 or TRBD2 (5 bases each). The CDR3 has 18 amino acids. The germline V and J ends were trimmed by 3 bases and 3 bases, with 23 bases remaining between them. The CDR3 here is CASSLGRDPGDLEETQYF. The CDR3 region has the DNA TGTGCCAGCAGTTTGGGCCGGGACCCTGGGGATTTGGAAGAGACCCAGTACTTC.

This rearrangement joins TRBV19 to TRBJ2-3; 10 nucleotides line up with TRBD2. Germline values: CDR1 LNHDA, CDR2 SQIVND (reference sequence). Unmatched junction bases numbered 11, after V lost 6 bases and J lost 8 bases. The CDR3 consists of 15 residues. As DNA, the CDR3 is TGTGCCAGTAGGGCCGGACTAGCGGCAATGGGTACGCAGTATTTT. This gives the protein CASRAGLAAMGTQYF.

The sample holds many counts of this clonotype. The rearrangement joins TRBV12-3 or TRBV12-4 to TRBJ2-3; D unresolved. The CDR3 is made up of 14 amino acids. V was pared by 1 base and J by 5 bases, with 10 bases between. The CDR3 sequence: CASSLGGLEDTQYF. The CDR3 nucleotides are TGTGCCAGCAGTTTAGGGGGTTTGGAAGATACGCAGTATTTT.

This clonotype was picked up many times. J is TRBJ2-3 and V is TRBV7-2; a weak D match, TRBD1 (6 bases). Germline lookup yields CDR1 SGHTA and CDR2 FQGNSA. This CDR3 has 13 residues. Trimming pared 5 bases from V and 4 bases from J, leaving 10 bases between. The CDR3 protein is CASSTGTPDTQYF. The CDR3, as DNA: TGTGCCAGCAGCACCGGGACACCAGATACGCAGTATTTT.

This clonotype appeared many times. The rearrangement links TRBV2 to TRBJ2-1; 11 bases match TRBD2. CDR1 is SNHLY and CDR2 is FYNNEI in the germline V gene. The CDR3 has 15 amino acids. V was clipped by 6 bases and J by 8 bases; unmatched bases: 9. This CDR3 reads CASRHTSGSSDEQFF. The CDR3 nucleotides are TGTGCCAGCAGGCACACTAGCGGGAGTAGCGATGAGCAGTTCTTC.

This rearrangement joins TRBV5-6 to TRBJ1-5; D may be TRBD1 (5 bases). Germline CDR1 is SGHDT and CDR2 is YYEEEE. The V end was cut by 4 bases, the J end by 2 bases, with 16 bases between. The CDR3 extends over 16 amino acids. CDR3 coding DNA: TGTGCCAGCAGCCTCGGTGGGGCGGTTCGCAATCAGCCCCAGCATTTT. It is translated as CASSLGGAVRNQPQHF.

This chain connects TRBV6-1 to TRBJ1-2, with D uncertain. The CDR3 is 13 residues long. The germline gives CDR1 MNHNS, CDR2 SASEGT. V lost 1 base, J lost 1 base, and 4 bases lay in between. The CDR3 loop reads CASSEGDNYGYTF. CDR3 nucleotides: TGTGCCAGCAGTGAAGGAGATAACTATGGCTACACCTTC.

This clonotype has ten or more counts. The rearrangement uses TRBV28 and TRBJ1-2; D gene ambiguous. The CDR3 covers 11 residues. From germline, CDR1 is MDHEN and CDR2 SYDVKM. V was pared by 6 bases and J by 8 bases, with 10 bases between. As DNA, the CDR3 is TGTGCCAGCAGACACCCTAGGGGCTACACCTTC. Translating it yields CASRHPRGYTF.

Note on this clonotype: A read error is possible here, since a much larger clone lies one base away. J is TRBJ2-3 and V is TRBV2, with D perhaps matching TRBD2 (5 bases). The CDR3 is 17 residues long. CDR1 and CDR2 from the germline V gene are SNHLY and FYNNEI. CDR3 nucleotides: TGTCCCAGCAGTGATCCCCTACTAGTTACTAGCACAGATACGCAGTATTTT. Its translation: CPSSDPLLVTSTDTQYF.

This clonotype was seen many times. V gene TRBV20-1 combines with J gene TRBJ2-7; the match to TRBD2 covers 16 bases. Germline V CDR1 and CDR2: DFQATT, SNEGSKA (reference sequence). This CDR3 is 15 amino acids long. After removal of 6 bases from V and 3 bases from J, the junction contained 5 bases not matched to a gene. The CDR3 DNA follows: TGCAGTGCCGGGACTAGCGGGAGGGCCCACTACGAGCAGTACTTC. Translation gives CSAGTSGRAHYEQYF.

This clonotype was detected only a few times. The chain couples TRBV20-1 to TRBJ1-2, with D perhaps matching TRBD1 (5 bases). The V and J ends lost 4 bases and 6 bases respectively, with 21 bases between them. Germline V gives CDR1 DFQATT, CDR2 SNEGSKA (reference sequence). The CDR3 totals 15 residues. The CDR3 spells CSATDSGTPTHGYTF. The CDR3 DNA follows: TGCAGTGCTACCGATTCCGGGACGCCAACCCATGGCTACACCTTC.

The table lists this clonotype with many counts. The chain couples TRBV20-1 to TRBJ1-4; tentative D call: TRBD1 (6 bases). This CDR3 contains 14 residues. V was pared by 4 bases and J by 7 bases, with 16 bases between. CDR1 is DFQATT, CDR2 SNEGSKA, per germline (reference sequence). In nucleotides, the CDR3 is TGCAGTGCTAACCCCAGGGGATTAGGTGAAAAACTGTTTTTT. Amino acids: CSANPRGLGEKLFF.

This clonotype has at least ten counts. The chain combines TRBV7-2 with TRBJ2-5; a weak D match, TRBD1 (5 bases). The CDR3 runs 17 residues. V lost 1 base and J 5 bases, leaving 20 bases between the germline ends. From germline, CDR1 is SGHTA and CDR2 FQGNSA. The CDR3 DNA follows: TGTGCCAGCAGCTTAGGCGCAGGGTCGATAGGTGGGGAGACCCAGTACTTC. Translated, it gives CASSLGAGSIGGETQYF.

The rearrangement uses TRBV5-1 and TRBJ1-1, with D perhaps matching TRBD1 (5 bases). Trimming left V 3 bases short and J 0 bases short, with 15 bases between. The CDR3 is made up of 16 amino acids. CDR1 and CDR2 (germline): SGHRS, YFSETQ. CDR3 loop: CASSSFTDIMNTEAFF. The CDR3 DNA sequence: TGCGCCAGCAGCTCCTTTACGGACATTATGAACACTGAAGCTTTCTTT.

This clonotype has more than one count but fewer than ten. V usage is TRBV7-9 and J usage is TRBJ2-3; D is uncertain. Germline loops: CDR1 SEHNR, CDR2 FQNEAQ (reference sequence). The germline V and J ends were trimmed by 2 bases and 1 base, with 10 bases remaining between them. This CDR3 is 15 amino acids long. Here the CDR3 reads CASSLQQAGTDTQYF. The CDR3 DNA reads TGTGCCAGCAGCTTACAGCAGGCTGGCACAGATACGCAGTATTTT.

This clonotype occurred a few times. This chain links TRBV11-2 with TRBJ1-1; 8 bases map to TRBD1. The V gene's germline CDR1 is SGHAT and CDR2 FQNNGV. This CDR3 has 17 amino acids. The V gene end was trimmed by 5 bases and the J gene end by 4 bases; junction bases not matched to a gene: 15. The CDR3 sequence is CASSVNRGIGGGTEAFF. The DNA for the CDR3 is TGTGCCAGCAGCGTCAACAGGGGGATCGGGGGGGGCACTGAAGCTTTCTTT.

At least ten counts were recorded for this clonotype. The chain combines TRBV11-2 with TRBJ2-1, with TRBD1 as a possible D gene (5 bases). This CDR3 has 14 amino acids. V lost 6 bases, J lost 10 bases, and 19 bases lay in between. Germline CDR1 reads SGHAT; CDR2 reads FQNNGV. CDR3 nucleotides: TGTGCCAGCAGACGTGACAGTTGGACATCGGAGCAGTTCTTC. Translation: CASRRDSWTSEQFF.

This chain connects TRBV9 to TRBJ2-3; 7 positions agree with TRBD2. The germline CDR1 and CDR2 sequences are SGDLS and YYNGEE. Trimming at V came to 6 bases and at J to 5 bases, leaving 6 bases not matched to a gene. The CDR3 has 13 residues. Written as DNA, the CDR3 is TGTGCCAGCAACCGGGGGGATGGAGATACGCAGTATTTT. Protein: CASNRGDGDTQYF.

On this clonotype itself: This likely comes from a read error, as the CDR3 has no conserved phenylalanine or tryptophan at its end. This chain joins TRBV7-2 and TRBJ1-4; D possibly corresponds to TRBD1 (5 bases). CDR1 and CDR2 (germline): SGHTA, FQGNSA. V was clipped by 1 base and J by 8 bases, with 17 bases between them. The CDR3 is 16 amino acids. CDR3 nucleotide sequence: TGTGCCAGCAGCTTAGGCAGGCACGGGGCCAGAGAAAAACTGTTTTGT. It translates to CASSLGRHGAREKLFC.

There are a few counts of this clonotype. The chain couples TRBV5-1 to TRBJ2-2, with 8 nucleotides matching TRBD1. The CDR3 runs 17 residues. J was trimmed by 2 bases and V by 8 bases; bases with no gene match: 14. CDR1 SGHRS and CDR2 YFSETQ come from the germline V gene. The CDR3: CAREPFPGQDNTGELFF. CDR3 bases: TGCGCCAGGGAACCATTTCCGGGACAGGATAACACCGGGGAGCTGTTTTTT. The entire variable domain, with the rest obtained from reference TRBV5-1 and TRBJ2-2, is as follows: KAGVTQTPRYLIKTRGQQVTLSCSPISGHRSVSWYQQTPGQGLQFLFEYFSETQRNKGNFPGRFSGRQFSNSRSEMNVSTLELGDSALYLCAREPFPGQDNTGELFFGEGSRLTVL.

This clonotype has a count of ten or more. J is TRBJ2-7 and V is TRBV20-1; D is perhaps TRBD1 or TRBD2 (6 bases each). The germline CDR1 and CDR2 sequences are DFQATT and SNEGSKA (reference sequence). This CDR3 contains 14 residues. Between the trimmed V and J ends, which lost 1 base and 1 base, there was a span of 11 bases. The chain's CDR3 is CSARGGASSYEQYF. In nucleotides, the CDR3 is TGCAGTGCTAGAGGGGGGGCCAGTTCCTACGAGCAGTACTTC.

This clonotype was seen many times. V and J are TRBV3-1 and TRBJ1-1, with a possible D match to TRBD1 (5 bases). CDR1 is LGHDT, CDR2 YNNKEL, per germline (reference sequence). The CDR3 has 13 amino acids. Trimming took off 0 bases at V and 8 bases at J, with 10 bases between the two ends. For the CDR3, the DNA is TGTGCCAGCAGCCAAGACGGGGGGTTGGAAGCTTTCTTT. It encodes CASSQDGGLEAFF.

There are many counts of this clonotype. The chain links TRBV3-1 to TRBJ2-2; D is possibly TRBD2 (6 bases). Germline lookup yields CDR1 LGHDT and CDR2 YNNKEL (reference sequence). Between the trimmed V and J ends, which lost 1 base and 5 bases, there was a span of 8 bases. The CDR3 runs to 14 residues. The CDR3, as DNA: TGTGCCAGCAGCCAAGGGGGAGGAACCGGGGAGCTGTTTTTT. Its protein product is CASSQGGGTGELFF. The variable domain in full, completed from reference TRBV3-1 and TRBJ2-2, reads DTAVSQTPKYLVTQMGNDKSIKCEQNLGHDTMYWYKQDSKKFLKIMFSYNNKELIINETVPNRFSPKSPDKAHLNLHINSLELGDSAVYFCASSQGGGTGELFFGEGSRLTVL.

This clonotype came up many times. As DNA, the CDR3 is TGTGCCAGCAGTTACTCGGGACTCGCAGGAGGGGGGACCCAGTACTTC. Translation gives CASSYSGLAGGGTQYF. The chain recombines TRBV6-5 with TRBJ2-5; D possibly uses TRBD1 or TRBD2 (6 bases each). Germline CDR1 is MNHEY and CDR2 is SVGAGI. The V end lost 0 bases, the J end lost 7 bases, and 18 bases lay between the germline ends. The CDR3 extends over 16 amino acids.

This clonotype was seen a handful of times. One end of the junction is discordant with germline, which a read error may explain. V usage is TRBV6-1 and J usage is TRBJ1-3; no clear D. This CDR3 is 16 amino acids long. Germline loops: CDR1 MNHNS, CDR2 SASEGT. The CDR3 loop reads CASIGFRAISGNTMYF. The CDR3 nucleotides read TGTGCCAGCATCGGCTTTCGAGCAATCTCTGGAAACACCATGTATTTT.

The sample holds many counts of this clonotype. The chain carries TRBV30 and TRBJ1-6; no definite D call. CDR1 and CDR2 (germline): GTSNPN, SVGIG (reference sequence). The CDR3 extends over 13 amino acids. V was cut by 3 bases and J by 7 bases, with 10 bases left in between. The CDR3 sequence is CAWSPIGNSPLHF. The DNA of the CDR3 is TGTGCCTGGAGCCCGATCGGGAATTCACCCCTCCACTTT.

This clonotype was picked up many times. The chain has TRBV27 and TRBJ1-6; 7 bases line up with TRBD1. In germline, CDR1 is MNHEY, CDR2 SMNVEV (reference sequence). V gave up 10 bases and J gave up 9 bases; unmatched junction bases: 9. The CDR3 loop spans 13 amino acids. The CDR3 DNA is TGTGCCACCATGCGACAGGGAGGTTCACCCCTCCACTTT. Amino acid sequence: CATMRQGGSPLHF.

The table lists this clonotype with many counts. This rearrangement joins TRBV5-1 to TRBJ1-2, with 12 bases matching TRBD1. V lost 1 base to trimming and J lost 8 bases; unmatched junction nucleotides: 6. CDR1 and CDR2 from the germline V gene are SGHRS and YFSETQ. The CDR3 covers 15 residues. Here the CDR3 reads CASSLMGQGARGYTF. CDR3 nucleotides: TGCGCCAGCAGCTTGATGGGACAGGGGGCCAGGGGCTACACCTTC.

This clonotype was seen ten or more times. This chain uses TRBV7-9 with TRBJ2-3; D might be TRBD1 (5 bases). The CDR3 consists of 15 residues. The germline CDR1 and CDR2 sequences are SEHNR and FQNEAQ (reference sequence). With 7 bases removed from V and 3 bases from J, the gap between germline ends came to 17 bases. The CDR3: CASILDHPGTDTQYF. The CDR3 DNA reads TGTGCCAGCATCCTAGACCACCCAGGGACAGATACGCAGTATTTT.

Ten or more counts support this clonotype. V gene TRBV28 combines with J gene TRBJ2-7, with TRBD1 identical over 8 bases. Germline V gives CDR1 MDHEN, CDR2 SYDVKM. The CDR3 is 13 amino acids. V gave up 10 bases and J gave up 6 bases; unmatched junction bases: 11. CDR3 region: CATDRGRGSEQYF. DNA of the CDR3: TGTGCCACCGACAGGGGAAGGGGAAGCGAGCAGTACTTC.